These 32 T cell receptor beta chains originate from one sample sequenced in a study of cytomegalovirus exposure and HLA in healthy donors. This PCR relied on a set of 60 Vbeta primers and 13 Jbeta primers. Repertoires were generated with immunoSEQ multiplex PCR, while TCRdb's copy carries only in-frame clones and drops some. The sample includes 150,000 to 200,000 clones, under 85% of them seen just once. The sample comprised PBMCs. These receptors were collected from a female donor in good health and CMV-seronegative.

The gene calls are TRBV10-2 and TRBJ1-6, with D possibly being TRBD1 (6 bases). The CDR3 has 19 amino acids. Germline CDR1 reads WSHSY; CDR2 reads SAAADI. V was shortened by 5 bases and J by 5 bases, with 25 bases between the two germline ends. CDR3 DNA: TGCGCCAGCAGTAGCCTCTACGGACAGACAGATTTTGATAATTCACCCCTCCACTTT. It translates to CASSSLYGQTDFDNSPLHF.

V usage is TRBV11-2 and J usage is TRBJ2-5; 8 bases fit TRBD1. V was pared by 3 bases and J by 5 bases, with 5 bases of the junction left unmatched. From germline, CDR1 is SGHAT and CDR2 FQNNGV. This CDR3 contains 14 residues. In nucleotides, the CDR3 is TGTGCCAGCAGCTTTTACAGGGGGAGGGAGACCCAGTACTTC. Protein product: CASSFYRGRETQYF.

The V gene is TRBV30, the J gene TRBJ2-1, with D possibly TRBD1 on 6 matching bases. The CDR3 totals 13 residues. V lost 7 bases to trimming and J lost 0 bases, with 10 bases between them. The germline CDR1 and CDR2 sequences are GTSNPN and SVGIG (reference sequence). This CDR3 reads CALDRSSYNEQFF. The CDR3 DNA reads as TGTGCCTTGGACAGAAGCTCCTACAATGAGCAGTTCTTC.

The chain is built from TRBV6-1 and TRBJ2-5; perhaps TRBD2 as D (5 bases). Germline CDR1 MNHNS, CDR2 SASEGT. The CDR3 extends over 14 amino acids. Trimming took 7 bases from V and 1 from J, leaving 13 bases between them. CDR3 sequence (DNA): TGTGCCAGCAAACCGATTGGGAGCCAAGAGACCCAGTACTTC. It is translated as CASKPIGSQETQYF.

This CDR3 is CASSSLPRGNTEAFF. The CDR3 bases are TGTGCCAGCAGCTCACTACCCCGGGGGAACACTGAAGCTTTCTTT. The V and J genes are TRBV7-3 and TRBJ1-1; no definite D call. The CDR3 length is 15 residues. The ends were cut back, 4 bases at V and 1 base at J, with 13 bases in the middle. The germline V gene has CDR1 SGHTA and CDR2 FQGTGA.

J is TRBJ1-2 and V is TRBV28; tentatively, D is TRBD1 (5 bases). There are 11 residues in the CDR3. Germline V gene lookup returns CDR1 MDHEN and CDR2 SYDVKM. Deletions cut 11 bases from V and 4 bases from J, with 11 bases between. For the CDR3, the DNA is TGTGCCTGCGGGGGACGCTATGGCTACACCTTC. Amino acid sequence: CACGGRYGYTF.

V gene TRBV18 combines with J gene TRBJ1-5; D ambiguous. The CDR3 loop spans 16 amino acids. Trimming stripped 2 bases from V and 4 bases from J, with 15 bases between. Germline CDR1 and CDR2: KGHSH and LQKENI. This chain's CDR3 is CASSPTSPNLNQPQHF. CDR3 DNA sequence: TGTGCCAGCTCACCAACGAGCCCGAATCTGAATCAGCCCCAGCATTTT.

J is TRBJ1-1 and V is TRBV4-1, with TRBD1 identical over 7 bases. The germline gives CDR1 MGHRA, CDR2 YSYEKL. Trimming at V came to 3 bases and at J to 6 bases, leaving 13 bases not matched to a gene. The CDR3 extends over 16 amino acids. CDR3 nucleotides: TGCGCCAGCAGCCACCTAGGACAGGCATCCCCACCTGAAGCTTTCTTT. This translates into CASSHLGQASPPEAFF.

The chain has TRBV6-5 and TRBJ1-5, with a tentative D call TRBD1 (6 bases). Per the germline V gene, CDR1 is MNHEY and CDR2 is SVGAGI. The CDR3 loop spans 15 amino acids. Trimming took off 0 bases at V and 7 bases at J, with 13 bases between the two ends. Here the CDR3 reads CASSYSSGVGQPQHF. The CDR3 bases are TGTGCCAGCAGTTACTCATCAGGGGTGGGGCAGCCCCAGCATTTT.

The V gene is TRBV27, the J gene TRBJ2-5; 8 bases are shared with TRBD2. CDR1 is MNHEY and CDR2 is SMNVEV in the germline V gene (reference sequence). Trimming at V came to 6 bases and at J to 5 bases, leaving 8 bases not matched to a gene. The CDR3 consists of 14 residues. CDR3 sequence (DNA): TGTGCCAGCAGCAGAACGGGGGGGCTGGAGACCCAGTACTTC. Amino acid sequence: CASSRTGGLETQYF.

The V and J genes are TRBV19 and TRBJ1-5; TRBD1 matches at 11 bases. V dropped 6 bases and J dropped 5; count of bases not matched to a gene: 3. The germline V gene has CDR1 LNHDA and CDR2 SQIVND (reference sequence). The CDR3 loop spans 14 amino acids. The CDR3 DNA reads TGTGCCAGTAGCGGGACAGGGGGGGATCAGCCCCAGCATTTT. This translates into CASSGTGGDQPQHF. Full variable domain (missing parts from reference TRBV19 and TRBJ1-5): DGGITQSPKYLFRKEGQNVTLSCEQNLNHDAMYWYRQDPGQGLRLIYYSQIVNDFQKGDIAEGYSVSREKKESFPLTVTSAQKNPTAFYLCASSGTGGDQPQHFGDGTRLSIL.

V gene TRBV28 combines with J gene TRBJ1-2, with a possible D match to TRBD1 (5 bases). V was trimmed by 2 bases and J by 4 bases, leaving 14 bases between them. The CDR3 has 15 residues. CDR1 MDHEN and CDR2 SYDVKM come from the germline V gene. The CDR3 loop reads CASSLPPRGVYGYTF. The DNA for the CDR3 is TGTGCCAGCAGTTTACCCCCCCGGGGGGTCTATGGCTACACCTTC.

This chain uses TRBV9 with TRBJ2-3, with 8 bases lining up with TRBD2. Germline V CDR1 and CDR2: SGDLS, YYNGEE. The length of the CDR3 is 15 residues. After removal of 2 bases from V and 4 bases from J, the junction contained 6 bases not matched to a gene. The CDR3 coding sequence is TGTGCCAGCAGCGTGACTAGCGTTAACGCAGATACGCAGTATTTT. Its protein is CASSVTSVNADTQYF.

The V and J genes are TRBV7-2 and TRBJ1-2; possible D gene TRBD1, 5 bases. The CDR3 contains 15 residues. V was shortened by 0 bases and J by 6 bases, with 14 bases between the two germline ends. Germline V lookup: CDR1 SGHTA, CDR2 FQGNSA. CDR3 sequence (DNA): TGTGCCAGCAGCTTAGCCTCGGGGGAAATCCATGGCTACACCTTC. Protein: CASSLASGEIHGYTF.

The CDR3 sequence: CASSLVGTGLYEQYF. The CDR3, as DNA: TGCGCCAGCAGCTTGGTTGGGACGGGACTCTACGAGCAGTACTTC. This chain links TRBV5-1 with TRBJ2-7, with a possible D match to TRBD2 (6 bases). V shed 0 bases and J shed 3 bases, with 13 bases lying between them. The CDR3 sequence is 15 residues long. The germline V gene encodes CDR1 SGHRS and CDR2 YFSETQ.

This clone occurred a few times. The chain links TRBV5-1 to TRBJ2-7; a weak D match, TRBD2 (5 bases). Deletions cut 1 base from V and 3 bases from J, with 8 bases between. CDR1 is SGHRS and CDR2 is YFSETQ in the germline V gene. CDR3 length: 13 residues. The CDR3: CASSLTSYYEQYF. The CDR3 DNA reads TGCGCCAGCAGCTTGACTAGTTACTACGAGCAGTACTTC.

This clone was counted only a few times. The chain has TRBV7-6 and TRBJ2-3; 13 nucleotides line up with TRBD2. After removal of 5 bases from V and 2 bases from J, the junction contained 7 bases not matched to a gene. In germline, CDR1 is SGHVS, CDR2 FNYEAQ. The CDR3 loop spans 17 amino acids. The CDR3 spells CASSPRTSGGATDTQYF. CDR3 nucleotide sequence: TGTGCCAGCAGCCCGAGAACTAGCGGGGGGGCCACAGATACGCAGTATTTT.

The V call is TRBV5-8, the J call TRBJ2-1; the match to TRBD1 covers 9 bases. This CDR3 comprises 13 residues. V shed 9 bases and J 9 bases; nucleotides not matched to a gene: 10. CDR1 SGHTS and CDR2 YDEGEE come from the germline V gene. The CDR3 DNA sequence: TGTGCCACTCCGGGACAGGGCCACGGTGAGCAGTTCTTC. Translating gives CATPGQGHGEQFF.

The V and J genes are TRBV28 and TRBJ1-3; 8 positions match TRBD1. V trimming: 7 bases; J trimming: 0 bases; junction bases outside the gene matches: 8. Germline values: CDR1 MDHEN, CDR2 SYDVKM. The length of the CDR3 is 16 residues. CDR3 protein: CASNKGQGPSGNTIYF. DNA of the CDR3: TGTGCCAGCAACAAAGGACAGGGCCCCTCTGGAAACACCATATATTTT.

The table lists this clone with a few counts. The CDR3 spells CASSQETYNEQFF. CDR3 in DNA: TGTGCCAGCTCGCAGGAAACCTACAATGAGCAGTTCTTC. This chain connects TRBV18 to TRBJ2-1; D not resolved. V gave up 6 bases and J gave up 2 bases, with 8 bases separating them. The CDR3 runs to 13 residues. Germline V gene data show CDR1 as KGHSH and CDR2 as LQKENI.

The chain links TRBV21-1 to TRBJ1-2; the D call of TRBD1 is as the table states it, not checked on the DNA. TRBV21-1 is noted as a pseudogene. The CDR3 runs to 14 residues. The CDR3 is CASSTRQGKYGYTF. The DNA for the CDR3 is TGTGCCAGCAGCACAAGACAGGGCAAATATGGCTACACCTTC.

The chain recombines TRBV11-2 with TRBJ2-7; D is unresolved. Trimming pared 1 base from V and 0 bases from J, leaving 10 bases between. The V gene's germline CDR1 is SGHAT and CDR2 FQNNGV. The CDR3 is 15 amino acids. The chain's CDR3 is CASSLVAGFSYEQYF. The DNA for the CDR3 is TGTGCCAGCAGCTTAGTAGCCGGTTTCTCCTACGAGCAGTACTTC.

This chain connects TRBV4-1 to TRBJ1-1; unclear D gene. CDR1 MGHRA and CDR2 YSYEKL come from the germline V gene. CDR3 length: 14 amino acids. V lost 1 base and J lost 0, with 6 bases in between. The CDR3 spells CASSQATVNTEAFF. The DNA of the CDR3 is TGCGCCAGCAGCCAAGCTACGGTGAACACTGAAGCTTTCTTT.

The gene calls are TRBV5-1 and TRBJ2-1; possible D gene TRBD1, 7 bases. The germline V gene has CDR1 SGHRS and CDR2 YFSETQ. The CDR3 extends over 15 amino acids. The V and J ends lost 0 bases and 5 bases respectively, with 12 bases between them. The CDR3 nucleotides are TGCGCCAGCAGCTTGGTAGCAGGGGGGAACAATGAGCAGTTCTTC. It translates to CASSLVAGGNNEQFF.

The chain has TRBV6-1 and TRBJ2-3; 8 nucleotides line up with TRBD1. Germline CDR1 and CDR2: MNHNS and SASEGT. The CDR3 spans 15 residues. The trim removed 6 bases at V and 0 bases at J, leaving 5 bases unmatched. The CDR3 nucleotides are TGTGCCAGCAGGACAGGGGACTTTAGCACAGATACGCAGTATTTT. Translating it yields CASRTGDFSTDTQYF.

The CDR3, as DNA: TGTGCCAGCCATGTGGCAGGAGGTGACCAGCATTTT. Its translation is CASHVAGGDQHF. The V and J genes are TRBV7-2 and TRBJ1-5; the D is unclear. The CDR3 consists of 12 residues. The V and J ends lost 8 bases and 12 bases respectively, with 17 bases between them. Looked up from germline, CDR1 is SGHTA and CDR2 is FQGNSA.

The V call is TRBV18, the J call TRBJ2-3; 7 bases are a match to TRBD1. Germline loops: CDR1 KGHSH, CDR2 LQKENI. This CDR3 has 17 amino acids. V trimming: 1 base; J trimming: 2 bases; junction bases outside the gene matches: 9. CDR3 sequence (DNA): TGTGCCAGCTCACCACGGCCCGGGACAGTAAACACAGATACGCAGTATTTT. Translation gives CASSPRPGTVNTDTQYF. The entire variable domain, with the rest obtained from reference TRBV18 and TRBJ2-3, is as follows: NAGVMQNPRHLVRRRGQEARLRCSPMKGHSHVYWYRQLPEEGLKFMVYLQKENIIDESGMPKERFSAEFPKEGPSILRIQQVVRGDSAAYFCASSPRPGTVNTDTQYFGPGTRLTVL.

The chain recombines TRBV19 with TRBJ2-7; tentative D call: TRBD1 (6 bases). V was clipped by 7 bases and J by 2 bases, with 15 bases between them. Germline values: CDR1 LNHDA, CDR2 SQIVND (reference sequence). The CDR3 spans 14 residues. The DNA of the CDR3 is TGTGCCAGTACCCTAATCCCAGGGGCCTACGAGCAGTACTTC. Encoded protein: CASTLIPGAYEQYF.

This clone was detected a few times. The V call is TRBV2, the J call TRBJ1-2; no clear D. The ends were cut back, 7 bases at V and 2 bases at J, with 8 bases in the middle. The CDR3 length is 12 residues. The germline V gene encodes CDR1 SNHLY and CDR2 FYNNEI. CDR3 nucleotide sequence: TGTGCCAGCAAAACTCCCAACTATGGCTACACCTTC. It specifies CASKTPNYGYTF.

The chain employs TRBV9 and TRBJ1-1, with D unclear. This CDR3 region has 12 residues. Between the trimmed V and J ends, which lost 0 bases and 10 bases, there was a span of 10 bases. Per germline, CDR1 SGDLS and CDR2 YYNGEE. CDR3 region: CASSVGERGAFF. CDR3 coding DNA: TGTGCCAGCAGCGTAGGGGAGCGGGGAGCTTTCTTT.

The chain combines TRBV2 with TRBJ1-2; 7 positions match TRBD1. Germline V gives CDR1 SNHLY, CDR2 FYNNEI. V lost 6 bases and J lost 14; bases outside the gene matches: 9. This CDR3 has 11 amino acids. The CDR3: CASSGDRVGTF. CDR3 bases: TGTGCCAGCAGCGGCGACAGGGTGGGGACCTTC. The full variable domain, with the rest looked up from reference TRBV2 and TRBJ1-2, is EPEVTQTPSHQVTQMGQEVILRCVPISNHLYFYWYRQILGQKVEFLVSFYNNEISEKSEIFDDQFSVERPDGSNFTLKIRSTKLEDSAMYFCASSGDRVGTFGSGTRLTVV.

The CDR3 nucleotides are TGTGCCAGCAGCCCAATCGGGGACAGAATAAACAATGAGCAGTTCTTC. Amino acid sequence: CASSPIGDRINNEQFF. The genes are TRBV7-9 and TRBJ2-1, with TRBD1 matching over 7 bases. CDR1 and CDR2 from the germline V gene are SEHNR and FQNEAQ (reference sequence). CDR3 size: 16 residues. V lost 5 bases to trimming and J lost 5 bases; unmatched junction nucleotides: 12.